What follows are 30 T cell receptor beta chains derived from one specimen sequenced in a study of glioma-infiltrating T cells. Amplification of TCR alpha and beta CDR3 regions from RNA used iRepertoire nested multiplex PCR. TCRdb independently ran MiXCR on the multiplex PCR reads; one entry per CDR3 protein. This sample has 1,500 to 2,000 distinct CDR3 sequences, with 25% to 35% found just once. The sequencing sample was made of glioma tissue, nonneoplastic brain tissue, or PBMCs (not recorded which). Every receptor here comes from a human donor with low-grade glioma or glioblastoma, undergoing nonglioma brain surgery, or in good health (not recorded which).

By share of the sample, this clonotype is medium-sized. V is TRBV20-1 and J is TRBJ1-1; D remains ambiguous. The CDR3 consists of 16 residues. Germline V gene data show CDR1 as DFQATT and CDR2 as SNEGSKA (reference sequence). V lost 0 bases and J lost 0, with 14 bases in between. The CDR3 spells CSARDRFIAMNTEAFF. DNA for the CDR3: TGCAGTGCTAGAGACAGATTTATTGCGATGAACACTGAAGCTTTCTTT.

This clonotype is labeled as medium-sized. The V gene is TRBV20-1, the J gene TRBJ1-1, with 11 bases lining up with TRBD1. The V segment lost 5 bases and the J segment 5 bases; nucleotides outside the gene matches: 7. Germline CDR1 DFQATT, CDR2 SNEGSKA (reference sequence). The CDR3 extends over 14 amino acids. DNA for the CDR3: TGCAGTGCTTGCTGCGGGACAGGGGGGACTGAAGCTTTCTTT. Its translation: CSACCGTGGTEAFF.

This clonotype is medium-sized in the sample. This chain connects TRBV7-9 to TRBJ2-5, with a possible D match to TRBD1 (6 bases). Per germline, CDR1 SEHNR and CDR2 FQNEAQ (reference sequence). The CDR3 spans 14 residues. Trimming removed 5 bases at V and 0 bases at J, with 10 bases between. The CDR3 loop is CASSPGEYQETQYF. CDR3 nucleotide sequence: TGTGCCAGCAGCCCAGGGGAGTACCAAGAGACCCAGTACTTC.

This clonotype has just a few counts. The CDR3 region is CASSIKAGAEAFF. CDR3 in DNA: TGTGCCAGTAGTATCAAGGCAGGGGCGGAGGCTTTCTTT. The J gene is TRBJ1-1, the V gene TRBV19; a weak D match, TRBD1 (6 bases). Trimming shortened V by 3 bases and J by 11 bases, and 16 bases separated the two germline ends. The length of the CDR3 is 13 residues. CDR1 is LNHDA and CDR2 is SQIVND in the germline V gene (reference sequence). The whole variable domain, remainder taken from reference TRBV19 and TRBJ1-1, is DGGITQSPKYLFRKEGQNVTLSCEQNLNHDAMYWYRQDPGQGLRLIYYSQIVNDFQKGDIAEGYSVSREKKESFPLTVTSAQKNPTAFYLCASSIKAGAEAFFGQGTRLTVV.

V usage is TRBV28 and J usage is TRBJ1-1; 7 bases align to TRBD1. CDR1 MDHEN and CDR2 SYDVKM come from the germline V gene. The CDR3 loop spans 15 amino acids. V dropped 2 bases and J dropped 7; count of bases not matched to a gene: 10. The CDR3 here is CASSLRLDRKDEAFF. The DNA for the CDR3 is TGTGCCAGCAGTTTACGCCTGGACAGGAAGGATGAAGCTTTCTTT.

Judged by abundance, this clonotype is medium-sized. The chain recombines TRBV7-2 with TRBJ2-7; TRBD1 is a possible D gene (6 bases). The germline V and J ends were trimmed by 4 bases and 9 bases, with 16 bases remaining between them. Germline V gene sequence: CDR1 SGHTA, CDR2 FQGNSA. The CDR3 totals 13 residues. The DNA of the CDR3 is TGTGCCAGCAGCTCTGTCTCGCAGGGGTTGCAGTACTTC. It codes for CASSSVSQGLQYF.

This clonotype is judged medium-sized. The J gene is TRBJ1-1, the V gene TRBV28, with D perhaps TRBD1 (5 bases). The CDR3 is 14 amino acids. The germline V gene encodes CDR1 MDHEN and CDR2 SYDVKM. With 3 bases removed from V and 4 bases from J, the gap between germline ends came to 12 bases. CDR3 amino acids: CASSLRGDFTEAFF. The CDR3 DNA reads as TGTGCCAGCAGTTTGCGGGGCGATTTCACTGAAGCTTTCTTT.

Within the sample, this clonotype is medium-sized. The chain is built from TRBV7-2 and TRBJ2-1, with 7 positions matching TRBD2. Looked up from germline, CDR1 is SGHTA and CDR2 is FQGNSA. Trimming cost V 5 bases and J 8 bases; bases outside gene matches: 9. The CDR3 consists of 14 residues. CDR3 nucleotides: TGTGCCAGCAGCGCTGGAGCGGGACGGGATGAGCAGTTCTTC. Translated, it gives CASSAGAGRDEQFF.

This clonotype is medium-sized (0.01 to 0.1%). The rearrangement uses TRBV6-1 and TRBJ1-5; TRBD1 aligns across 8 bases. Germline V lookup: CDR1 MNHNS, CDR2 SASEGT. The CDR3 loop spans 13 amino acids. Trimming removed 8 bases from V and 5 bases from J; junction bases left unmatched: 5. The CDR3 is CASRTGRDQPQHF. The DNA of the CDR3 is TGTGCCAGCCGGACAGGGAGGGATCAGCCCCAGCATTTT.

By share of the sample, this clonotype is medium-sized. V and J are TRBV27 and TRBJ2-1; D may be TRBD2 (6 bases). The germline gives CDR1 MNHEY, CDR2 SMNVEV (reference sequence). The V and J ends lost 5 bases and 8 bases respectively, with 19 bases between them. CDR3 length equals 15 residues. The CDR3 protein is CASSPLGGGLDEQFF. The DNA of the CDR3 is TGTGCCAGCAGTCCTCTGGGTGGGGGGTTGGATGAGCAGTTCTTC.

This clonotype was found a few times. The chain is built from TRBV4-2 and TRBJ1-3; D is undetermined. The CDR3 spans 17 residues. V was cut by 0 bases and J by 4 bases, with 16 bases left in between. From germline, CDR1 is LGHNA and CDR2 YNFKEQ. The CDR3 here is CASSQDSLISTGNTIYF. In nucleotides, the CDR3 is TGTGCCAGCAGCCAAGATTCGCTTATCTCGACCGGAAACACCATATATTTT.

This clonotype qualifies as medium-sized (0.01 to 0.1%). This chain uses TRBV7-2 with TRBJ1-3; no reliable D call. Trimming removed 5 bases at V and 0 bases at J, with 8 bases between. The CDR3 totals 14 residues. From germline, CDR1 is SGHTA and CDR2 FQGNSA. The CDR3 here is CASSPGPSGNTIYF. The CDR3 region has the DNA TGTGCCAGCAGCCCTGGGCCCTCTGGAAACACCATATATTTT. Full variable domain (missing parts from reference TRBV7-2 and TRBJ1-3): GAGVSQSPSNKVTEKGKDVELRCDPISGHTALYWYRQSLGQGLEFLIYFQGNSAPDKSGLPSDRFSAERTGGSVSTLTIQRTQQEDSAVYLCASSPGPSGNTIYFGEGSWLTVV.

This clonotype is labeled medium-sized. The chain has TRBV28 and TRBJ2-7, with 11 bases identical to TRBD2. The CDR3 spans 15 residues. Germline lookup yields CDR1 MDHEN and CDR2 SYDVKM. V shed 5 bases and J 3 bases; nucleotides not matched to a gene: 6. CDR3 loop: CASSRGTSGVYEQYF. CDR3 nucleotide sequence: TGTGCCAGCAGTCGTGGGACTAGCGGAGTCTACGAGCAGTACTTC.

Notes on this clonotype: A much larger clone lies one base from this, so it may be a read error. This chain links TRBV4-2 with TRBJ1-2, with D unclear. CDR1 is LGHNA, CDR2 YNFKEQ, per germline. The CDR3 consists of 16 residues. The CDR3 sequence is CASSKEFEGSNYGYTF. In nucleotides, the CDR3 is TGTGCCAGCAGCAAAGAGTTCGAGGGTTCTAACTATGGCTACACCTTC.

This clonotype is medium-sized by share. This chain joins TRBV12-3 or TRBV12-4 and TRBJ1-4, with a tentative D call TRBD1 (5 bases). The CDR3 has 8 amino acids. The CDR3 reads CSRGKLFF. The CDR3 bases are TGTTCCCGGGGGAAACTGTTTTTT.

The chain combines TRBV19 with TRBJ1-6; 7 bases agree with TRBD1. The V and J ends lost 4 bases and 5 bases, in that order; junction bases with no gene match: 8. This CDR3 region has 16 residues. The germline gives CDR1 LNHDA, CDR2 SQIVND (reference sequence). CDR3 sequence reads: CASSRTGTENNSPLHF. DNA for the CDR3: TGTGCCAGTAGTAGAACCGGGACAGAAAATAATTCACCCCTCCACTTT.

This clonotype qualifies as medium-sized. This chain joins TRBV7-2 and TRBJ2-1; 14 bases are shared with TRBD2. Germline CDR1 reads SGHTA; CDR2 reads FQGNSA. V lost 5 bases, J lost 8 bases, and 5 bases stayed unmatched. The CDR3 is made up of 15 amino acids. In nucleotides, the CDR3 is TGTGCCAGCAGCACAGGGACTAGCGGGAGAGATGAGCAGTTCTTC. It translates to CASSTGTSGRDEQFF.

This clonotype was recorded a few times. The chain uses TRBV4-3 and TRBJ1-1; D not resolved. The germline V gene has CDR1 LGHNA and CDR2 YSLEER. CDR3 length: 15 amino acids. V shed 3 bases and J shed 1 base, with 12 bases lying between them. This CDR3 is CASSHSNSRNTEAFF. CDR3 DNA: TGCGCCAGCAGCCATTCGAACTCGAGGAACACTGAAGCTTTCTTT.

This clonotype turned up a few times. The J gene is TRBJ2-7, the V gene TRBV4-3, with TRBD1 matching over 7 bases. CDR1 is LGHNA, CDR2 YSLEER, per germline. There are 12 residues in the CDR3. V was clipped by 6 bases and J by 7 bases; unmatched bases: 6. This CDR3 reads CASSTPGGEQYF. The CDR3 DNA reads TGCGCCAGCAGTACTCCAGGGGGAGAGCAGTACTTC.

By frequency in the sample, this clonotype is medium-sized. This chain uses TRBV7-8 with TRBJ1-2; D gene ambiguous. The V gene's germline CDR1 is SGHVS and CDR2 FQNEAQ. V shed 5 bases and J shed 12 bases, with 22 bases lying between them. The CDR3 runs to 14 residues. CDR3 sequence reads: CASSPGILASRHTF. The DNA for the CDR3 is TGTGCCAGCAGCCCTGGGATTTTAGCGAGCAGGCACACCTTC.

Points on this clonotype: A read error may produce the germline difference seen at one junction end. This chain connects TRBV29-1 to TRBJ2-3; possible D gene TRBD2, 6 bases. Germline V gives CDR1 SQVTM, CDR2 ANQGSEA. This CDR3 is 16 amino acids long. The CDR3 nucleotides are TGCAGCGTTGATTTTAGGAGGGGAGTCGGCACAGATACGCGGTATTTT. Translation: CSVDFRRGVGTDTRYF.

Judged by abundance, this clonotype is medium-sized. V usage is TRBV7-2 and J usage is TRBJ2-7, with 7 bases that match TRBD1. After removal of 5 bases from V and 1 base from J, the junction contained 8 bases not matched to a gene. Per the germline V gene, CDR1 is SGHTA and CDR2 is FQGNSA. This CDR3 has 15 residues. For the CDR3, the DNA is TGTGCCAGCAGCGATACAGGGGCCCGGTCCTACGAGCAGTACTTC. Protein: CASSDTGARSYEQYF.

J is TRBJ2-1 and V is TRBV5-6, with a weak D call TRBD2 (7 bases). CDR1 is SGHDT, CDR2 YYEEEE, per germline. V was cut by 4 bases and J by 13 bases, with 15 bases left in between. This CDR3 spans 12 amino acids. This CDR3 is CASSPGGDTQFF. The CDR3 DNA reads TGTGCCAGCAGCCCGGGGGGCGACACCCAGTTCTTC.

With regard to this clonotype: At one of its ends the junction is not consistent with the germline gene, which may arise from a read error. V gene TRBV4-2 combines with J gene TRBJ1-4; the D is unclear. The germline CDR1 and CDR2 sequences are LGHNA and YNFKEQ. The CDR3 sequence is 15 residues long. The CDR3 loop is CASSQEEANNKKLFF. CDR3 in DNA: TGTGCCAGCAGCCAAGAGGAAGCGAATAATAAAAAACTGTTTTTT.

Note on this clonotype: Likely a read error: the CDR3 ends without its conserved phenylalanine or tryptophan. The chain recombines TRBV2 with TRBJ1-5, with D uncertain. The germline V gene encodes CDR1 SNHLY and CDR2 FYNNEI. V lost 7 bases to trimming and J lost 6 bases, with 13 bases between them. CDR3 length equals 13 residues. CDR3 DNA sequence: TGTGCCAGCAAGGCCGAGGGTACTCAGCCCCAGCATCTT. It encodes CASKAEGTQPQHL.

Only one count was recorded for this clonotype. The V gene is TRBV9, the J gene TRBJ2-1, with TRBD2 matching over 10 bases. Germline CDR1 and CDR2: SGDLS and YYNGEE. CDR3 length: 16 amino acids. The V and J ends lost 4 bases and 4 bases, in that order; junction bases with no gene match: 8. This CDR3 is CASSPLSGRRYNEQFF. The CDR3 DNA reads as TGTGCCAGCAGCCCTCTTAGCGGGAGGAGGTACAATGAGCAGTTCTTC.

This chain uses TRBV4-3 with TRBJ1-2; D is uncertain. The ends were cut back, 4 bases at V and 6 bases at J, with 18 bases in the middle. The CDR3 runs 15 residues. Germline V gene lookup returns CDR1 LGHNA and CDR2 YSLEER. The CDR3 protein is CASSLEGGNMDGYTF. DNA of the CDR3: TGCGCCAGCAGCCTCGAGGGCGGGAATATGGATGGCTACACCTTC.

Only one count was recorded for this clonotype. One junction end does not reproduce the germline sequence, and a read error may be involved. This sequence joins TRBV4-1 and TRBJ2-7, with a tentative D call TRBD2 (6 bases). The CDR3 is made up of 15 amino acids. Germline values: CDR1 MGHRA, CDR2 YSYEKL. CDR3: CASSQDGLSRVERYF. The CDR3 bases are TGCGCCAGCAGCCAAGATGGACTATCCCGTGTGGAGCGGTACTTC.

As regards this clonotype: A read error may explain this, as a much larger clone is one base away. The rearrangement uses TRBV6-4 and TRBJ2-1, with a possible D match to TRBD2 (7 bases). This CDR3 is built from 13 residues. CDR1 and CDR2 from the germline V gene are MRHNA and SNTAGT. In DNA, the CDR3 is TGTGCCAGCAGTGGGAGGGAGGGGGATGAGCAGTCCTTC. Translation: CASSGREGDEQSF.

The count of this clonotype is one. A much larger clone differs from this one at a single base, so this may be a read error. This chain uses TRBV7-9 with TRBJ1-4, with D hard to call. This CDR3 contains 13 residues. Germline loops: CDR1 SEHNR, CDR2 FQNEAQ (reference sequence). The CDR3 is CANSKTMGEKLFF. In DNA form, the CDR3 reads TGTGCCAACAGCAAGACGATGGGTGAAAAACTGTTTTTT.